What follows are 25 T cell receptor beta chains derived from one specimen sequenced in a study of blood T cell repertoires in COVID-19 (dated by TCRdb to the early 2020s). Libraries came from the immunoSEQ multiplex PCR assay. TCRdb obtained this table from immuneACCESS and retained in-frame rearrangements with V and J assigned. These tables miss some clones; where compared with another copy, unresolved V genes account for less than half of the shortfall, and the remainder is unexplained. Counted in this sample were about 310,000 clones; roughly nine tenths of them appeared once. The top ten constitute under 3% of the sample. Sequencing input: peripheral blood. The source is a woman in her twenties or thirties with COVID-19, enrolled during active disease.

This clone was picked up one time. The chain recombines TRBV5-4 with TRBJ2-3, with 10 nucleotides matching TRBD1. J was trimmed by 4 bases and V by 2 bases; bases with no gene match: 7. Germline V gene lookup returns CDR1 SGHNT and CDR2 YYREEE (reference sequence). This CDR3 region has 16 residues. This CDR3 reads CASSLGDRGFADTQYF. The DNA of the CDR3 is TGTGCCAGCAGCTTAGGGGACAGGGGTTTTGCAGATACGCAGTATTTT.

The chain combines TRBV7-2 with TRBJ2-1; D is undetermined. Germline V lookup: CDR1 SGHTA, CDR2 FQGNSA. The CDR3 has 19 amino acids. The germline V and J ends were trimmed by 1 base and 2 bases, with 21 bases remaining between them. This CDR3 reads CASSLEASRGGPTYNEQFF. CDR3 DNA sequence: TGTGCCAGCAGCTTAGAGGCATCCCGTGGCGGTCCGACCTACAATGAGCAGTTCTTC.

This clone has a handful of counts. V is TRBV19 and J is TRBJ1-2; D is possibly TRBD1 (5 bases). The germline V and J ends were trimmed by 9 bases and 6 bases, with 20 bases remaining between them. Germline V CDR1 and CDR2: LNHDA, SQIVND (reference sequence). The CDR3 spans 14 residues. The CDR3 is CASTQEGRLNGYTF. The CDR3 coding sequence is TGTGCCAGCACCCAGGAGGGGAGGTTAAATGGCTACACCTTC.

The CDR3 sequence: CASRGIGGRGTDTQYF. The CDR3 bases are TGTGCCAGCCGAGGGATAGGCGGGAGAGGTACAGATACGCAGTATTTT. The chain carries TRBV2 and TRBJ2-3; 7 bases match TRBD2. The CDR3 spans 16 residues. J gave up 3 bases and V 8 bases, and 14 bases lay outside the gene matches. Germline V gives CDR1 SNHLY, CDR2 FYNNEI.

The chain employs TRBV28 and TRBJ2-7; TRBD2 is a possible D gene (5 bases). V shed 6 bases and J shed 5 bases, with 20 bases lying between them. CDR3 length: 15 amino acids. The V gene's germline CDR1 is MDHEN and CDR2 SYDVKM. The CDR3 region is CASSSLGEGMDEQYF. CDR3 nucleotide sequence: TGTGCCAGCAGCAGCCTCGGGGAAGGTATGGACGAGCAGTACTTC.

The chain links TRBV5-1 to TRBJ2-1, with D tentatively TRBD2 (5 bases). The CDR3 runs 13 residues. With 0 bases removed from V and 8 bases from J, the gap between germline ends came to 9 bases. Per the germline V gene, CDR1 is SGHRS and CDR2 is YFSETQ. The CDR3: CASSLGLRDEQFF. The CDR3 DNA sequence: TGCGCCAGCAGCTTGGGGTTGAGGGATGAGCAGTTCTTC.

V is TRBV19 and J is TRBJ2-1; the match to TRBD2 covers 15 bases. The CDR3 extends over 15 amino acids. Germline loops: CDR1 LNHDA, CDR2 SQIVND (reference sequence). V lost 6 bases to trimming and J lost 7 bases; unmatched junction nucleotides: 4. For the CDR3, the DNA is TGTGCCAGTAGAACAGGACTAGCGGGAGGGAATGAGCAGTTCTTC. Translated, it gives CASRTGLAGGNEQFF.

The chain joins TRBV5-1 to TRBJ2-7, with 7 bases matching TRBD2. V dropped 4 bases and J dropped 2; count of bases not matched to a gene: 6. Germline assignment: CDR1 SGHRS and CDR2 YFSETQ. This CDR3 spans 14 amino acids. The DNA of the CDR3 is TGCGCCAGCAGCCCTACTAGCGCGACCTACGAGCAGTACTTC. Translated: CASSPTSATYEQYF.

The rearrangement joins TRBV19 to TRBJ1-2, with 7 positions matching TRBD1. CDR1 is LNHDA and CDR2 is SQIVND in the germline V gene (reference sequence). The length of the CDR3 is 19 residues. Trimming cost V 8 bases and J 0 bases; bases outside gene matches: 21. In DNA form, the CDR3 reads TGTGCCAGTTACTCGACAGGGTATACCATTCGCCGCGCTAACTATGGCTACACCTTC. Translating it yields CASYSTGYTIRRANYGYTF.

This clone came up once. The rearrangement links TRBV18 to TRBJ1-4; weak D call: TRBD1 (5 bases). The germline V gene has CDR1 KGHSH and CDR2 LQKENI. The CDR3 runs 15 residues. Trimming took 3 bases from V and 7 from J, leaving 15 bases between them. This CDR3 is CASSPPGLGVEKLFF. In DNA form, the CDR3 reads TGTGCCAGCTCACCCCCGGGACTGGGGGTTGAAAAACTGTTTTTT.

The chain carries TRBV11-1 and TRBJ2-5; 9 bases are shared with TRBD2. The CDR3 has 15 amino acids. The ends lost 1 base at V and 5 bases at J; junction bases unmatched: 5. Looked up from germline, CDR1 is SGHAT and CDR2 is FQDESV (reference sequence). The CDR3 sequence is CASSLEGGRAETQYF. The CDR3 DNA reads TGTGCCAGCAGCTTAGAGGGCGGGAGGGCTGAGACCCAGTACTTC.

The chain employs TRBV11-2 and TRBJ1-2; the match to TRBD1 covers 7 bases. CDR1 is SGHAT, CDR2 FQNNGV, per germline. Trimming removed 4 bases from V and 5 bases from J; junction bases left unmatched: 7. The CDR3 extends over 14 amino acids. The CDR3 sequence: CASSSGTAPYGYTF. CDR3 DNA sequence: TGTGCCAGCAGCTCCGGGACAGCCCCTTATGGCTACACCTTC.

This clone has just a few counts. The rearrangement joins TRBV9 to TRBJ2-2; D perhaps matches TRBD1 (6 bases). From germline, CDR1 is SGDLS and CDR2 YYNGEE. Between the trimmed V and J ends, which lost 7 bases and 1 base, there was a span of 11 bases. The CDR3 has 14 residues. DNA for the CDR3: TGTGCCAGCCGGTGGGGGCTGAACACCGGGGAGCTGTTTTTT. This encodes CASRWGLNTGELFF.

This clone has just a few counts. The chain employs TRBV29-1 and TRBJ2-1; 8 bases agree with TRBD1. This CDR3 contains 17 residues. CDR1 is SQVTM, CDR2 ANQGSEA, per germline. Losses at the gene ends were 3 bases for V and 0 bases for J; bases not matched to a gene: 10. The CDR3 sequence is CSVEGQALMSSYNEQFF. The CDR3 nucleotides read TGCAGCGTTGAGGGACAGGCACTAATGAGCTCCTACAATGAGCAGTTCTTC.

V is TRBV5-1 and J is TRBJ1-6; D call uncertain. The V and J ends lost 4 bases and 10 bases respectively, with 12 bases between them. The germline V gene has CDR1 SGHRS and CDR2 YFSETQ. This CDR3 contains 13 residues. The CDR3 bases are TGCGCCAGCAGCATTGGTGAGGGATCACCCCTCCACTTT. Its translation is CASSIGEGSPLHF.

The V call is TRBV9, the J call TRBJ2-3, with 7 nucleotides matching TRBD1. The CDR3 has 15 residues. V shed 3 bases and J 4 bases; nucleotides not matched to a gene: 8. Germline V CDR1 and CDR2: SGDLS, YYNGEE. The CDR3 here is CASSGHRGGADTQYF. The CDR3 nucleotides read TGTGCCAGCAGCGGCCACAGGGGTGGCGCAGATACGCAGTATTTT.

The rearrangement joins TRBV19 to TRBJ1-5; tentative D call: TRBD1 (6 bases). Between the trimmed V and J ends, which lost 1 base and 2 bases, there was a span of 12 bases. Germline CDR1 is LNHDA and CDR2 is SQIVND (reference sequence). The CDR3 totals 16 residues. The CDR3 bases are TGTGCCAGTAGTATAGGAGGGGGAGGGGGCAATCAGCCCCAGCATTTT. Protein product: CASSIGGGGGNQPQHF. The full variable domain, its missing parts supplied by reference TRBV19 and TRBJ1-5, is DGGITQSPKYLFRKEGQNVTLSCEQNLNHDAMYWYRQDPGQGLRLIYYSQIVNDFQKGDIAEGYSVSREKKESFPLTVTSAQKNPTAFYLCASSIGGGGGNQPQHFGDGTRLSIL.

The V and J genes are TRBV7-9 and TRBJ2-1; 14 bases are shared with TRBD2. V gave up 2 bases and J gave up 9 bases; unmatched junction bases: 3. Germline CDR1 reads SEHNR; CDR2 reads FQNEAQ (reference sequence). The CDR3 has 15 amino acids. The CDR3 region has the DNA TGTGCCAGCAGCTTATCCGGGACTAGCGGGAGTGAGCAGTTCTTC. Amino acids: CASSLSGTSGSEQFF.

V gene TRBV3-1 (or the pseudogene TRBV3-2) combines with J gene TRBJ2-7; D may be TRBD1 (6 bases). Germline CDR1 is LGHDT and CDR2 is YNNKEL (reference sequence). Trimming left V 4 bases short and J 2 bases short, with 9 bases between. The CDR3 has 13 amino acids. In nucleotides, the CDR3 is TGTGCCAGCAGCCGACAGGCTACCTACGAGCAGTACTTC. Translation: CASSRQATYEQYF.

The chain employs TRBV24-1 and TRBJ2-7; D is possibly TRBD1 (5 bases). Trimming cost V 8 bases and J 2 bases, with 12 bases left between them. CDR1 is KGHDR, CDR2 SFDVKD, per germline. This CDR3 has 13 residues. The DNA for the CDR3 is TGTGCCACCATGAGACAGATTACCTACGAGCAGTACTTC. Its protein product is CATMRQITYEQYF.

The chain links TRBV27 to TRBJ1-4, with 12 nucleotides matching TRBD1. The V gene's germline CDR1 is MNHEY and CDR2 SMNVEV (reference sequence). There are 17 residues in the CDR3. With V trimmed by 7 bases and J by 7 bases, 13 bases remained unmatched. The CDR3 sequence: CASKGGTGGSVGEKLFF. CDR3 nucleotides: TGTGCCAGCAAAGGGGGGACAGGGGGCTCGGTGGGTGAAAAACTGTTTTTT.

This chain connects TRBV6-5 to TRBJ2-7; 12 bases fit TRBD2. The CDR3 runs 15 residues. J was trimmed by 3 bases and V by 4 bases; bases with no gene match: 4. The V gene's germline CDR1 is MNHEY and CDR2 SVGAGI. The CDR3 nucleotides are TGTGCCAGCAGTTCTCGGACTAGCGGGAACTACGAGCAGTACTTC. Translation gives CASSSRTSGNYEQYF.

V usage is TRBV11-2 and J usage is TRBJ2-7; maybe TRBD1 (6 bases). The germline V gene encodes CDR1 SGHAT and CDR2 FQNNGV. Trimming pared 1 base from V and 2 bases from J, leaving 9 bases between. The CDR3 length is 14 residues. The CDR3 is CASSLGWTAYEQYF. The CDR3 bases are TGTGCCAGCAGCTTAGGTTGGACAGCCTACGAGCAGTACTTC.

The chain carries TRBV18 and TRBJ2-1, with 11 nucleotides matching TRBD2. The CDR3 consists of 18 residues. Germline V gives CDR1 KGHSH, CDR2 LQKENI. Losses at the gene ends were 2 bases for V and 3 bases for J; bases not matched to a gene: 9. In DNA form, the CDR3 reads TGTGCCAGCTCACCAGGGCTAGCGGGAGGCCACGGCTACAATGAGCAGTTCTTC. Amino acids: CASSPGLAGGHGYNEQFF. Full variable domain (outside the CDR3, taken from reference TRBV18 and TRBJ2-1): NAGVMQNPRHLVRRRGQEARLRCSPMKGHSHVYWYRQLPEEGLKFMVYLQKENIIDESGMPKERFSAEFPKEGPSILRIQQVVRGDSAAYFCASSPGLAGGHGYNEQFFGPGTRLTVL.

The chain links TRBV3-1 (or the pseudogene TRBV3-2) to TRBJ1-2; D is uncertain. Germline V lookup: CDR1 LGHDT, CDR2 YNNKEL (reference sequence). There are 15 residues in the CDR3. Trimming cost V 0 bases and J 4 bases, with 12 bases left between them. In nucleotides, the CDR3 is TGTGCCAGCAGCCAAGATTTTGAGACACTCTATGGCTACACCTTC. Translation gives CASSQDFETLYGYTF.